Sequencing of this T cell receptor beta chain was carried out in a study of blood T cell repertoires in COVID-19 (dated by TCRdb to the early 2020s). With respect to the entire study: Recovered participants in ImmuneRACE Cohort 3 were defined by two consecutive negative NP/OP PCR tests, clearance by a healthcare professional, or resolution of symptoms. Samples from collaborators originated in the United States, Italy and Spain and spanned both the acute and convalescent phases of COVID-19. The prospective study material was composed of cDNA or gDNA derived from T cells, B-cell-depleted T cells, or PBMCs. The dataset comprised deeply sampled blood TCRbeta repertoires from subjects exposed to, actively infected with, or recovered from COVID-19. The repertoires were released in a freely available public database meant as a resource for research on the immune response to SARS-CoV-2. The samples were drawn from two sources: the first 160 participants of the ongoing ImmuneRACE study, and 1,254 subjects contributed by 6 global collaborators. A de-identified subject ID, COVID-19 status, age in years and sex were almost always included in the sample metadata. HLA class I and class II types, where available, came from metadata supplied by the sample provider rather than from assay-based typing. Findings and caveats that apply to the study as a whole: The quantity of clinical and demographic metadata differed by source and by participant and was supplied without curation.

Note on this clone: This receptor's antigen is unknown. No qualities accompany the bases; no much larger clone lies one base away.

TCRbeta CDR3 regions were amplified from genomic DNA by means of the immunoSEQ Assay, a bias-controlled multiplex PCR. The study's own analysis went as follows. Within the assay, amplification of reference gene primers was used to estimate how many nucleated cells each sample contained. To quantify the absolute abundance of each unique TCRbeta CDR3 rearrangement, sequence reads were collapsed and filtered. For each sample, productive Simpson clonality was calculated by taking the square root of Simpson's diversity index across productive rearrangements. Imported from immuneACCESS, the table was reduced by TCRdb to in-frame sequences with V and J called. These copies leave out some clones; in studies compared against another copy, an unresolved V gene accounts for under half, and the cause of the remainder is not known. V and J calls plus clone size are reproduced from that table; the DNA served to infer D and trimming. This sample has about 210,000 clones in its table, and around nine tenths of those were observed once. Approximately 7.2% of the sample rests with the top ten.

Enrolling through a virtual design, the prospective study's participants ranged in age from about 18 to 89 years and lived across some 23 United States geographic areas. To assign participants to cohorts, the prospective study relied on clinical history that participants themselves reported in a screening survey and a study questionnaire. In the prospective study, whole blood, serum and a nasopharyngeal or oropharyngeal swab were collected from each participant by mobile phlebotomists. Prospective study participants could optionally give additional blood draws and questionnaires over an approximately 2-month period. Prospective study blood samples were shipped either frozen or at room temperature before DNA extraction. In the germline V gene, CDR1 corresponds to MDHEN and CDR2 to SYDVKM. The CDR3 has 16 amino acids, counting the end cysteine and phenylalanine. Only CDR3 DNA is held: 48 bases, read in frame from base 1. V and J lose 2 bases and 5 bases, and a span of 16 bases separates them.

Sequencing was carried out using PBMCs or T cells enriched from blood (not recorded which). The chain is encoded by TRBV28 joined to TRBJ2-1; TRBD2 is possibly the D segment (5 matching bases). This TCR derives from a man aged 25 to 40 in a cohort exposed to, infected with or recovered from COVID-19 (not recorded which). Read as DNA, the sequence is TGTGCCAGCAGTTTACCGGCTAGCCCGCAAAACAATGAGCAGTTCTTC. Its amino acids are CASSLPASPQNNEQFF.